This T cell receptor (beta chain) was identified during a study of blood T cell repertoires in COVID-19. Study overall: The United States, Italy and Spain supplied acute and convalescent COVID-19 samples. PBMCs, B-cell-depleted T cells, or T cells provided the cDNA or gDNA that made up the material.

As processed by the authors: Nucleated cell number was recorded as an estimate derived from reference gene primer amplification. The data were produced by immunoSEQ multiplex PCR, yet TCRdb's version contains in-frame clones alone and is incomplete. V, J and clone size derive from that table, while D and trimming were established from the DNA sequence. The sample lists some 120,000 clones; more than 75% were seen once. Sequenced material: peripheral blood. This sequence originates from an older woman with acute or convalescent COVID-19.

The DNA of the CDR3 is TGTGCCACCAGCAGAGATGCTAGCGGGAGAGAGACCCAGTACTTC. Translation: CATSRDASGRETQYF. The rearrangement joins TRBV15 to TRBJ2-5, with TRBD2 matching 10 bases. Trimming at V came to 0 bases and at J to 4 bases, leaving 2 bases not matched to a gene. CDR1 is LNHNV, CDR2 YYDKDF, per germline (reference sequence). The CDR3 contains 15 residues.